The rows below give T cell receptor beta chains drawn from one sample of a study of T cells in tuberculosis. The table came from immunoSEQ multiplex PCR; TCRdb's copy has only in-frame clones and leaves some out. The sample has tens of thousands of clones, nearly 95% seen once; the top ten hold approximately 1.5%. Sequences were derived from PBMCs, sampled at tuberculosis diagnosis. Every receptor here comes from an adult with tuberculosis. The CDR3 runs from the conserved cysteine through the conserved F or W. Fields, in order: D gene, clone size, V gene, J gene, CDR3 DNA, CDR3 protein. D genes are given only for firm matches. Only some rows state a clone size, as once, few, many or a class for expanded clones.

d_call: TRBD1; clone_size: -; v_call: TRBV7-6; j_call: TRBJ1-2; cdr3_nt: TGTGCCAGCAGCCTAGCCGTGGGAAGGGCAGAGAGGACAGGCCCTAACTATGGCTACACCTTC; cdr3_aa: CASSLAVGRAERTGPNYGYTF
d_call: -; clone_size: -; v_call: TRBV7-2; j_call: TRBJ1-2; cdr3_nt: TGTGCCAGCAGCGCGGCCGTTTCCTATGGCTACACCTTC; cdr3_aa: CASSAAVSYGYTF
d_call: TRBD1; clone_size: -; v_call: TRBV28; j_call: TRBJ1-1; cdr3_nt: TGTGCCAGCTGGACAGGGAGCACTGAAGCTTTCTTT; cdr3_aa: CASWTGSTEAFF
d_call: -; clone_size: -; v_call: TRBV9; j_call: TRBJ1-1; cdr3_nt: TGTGCCAGCAGCGCAGTCCGGGGTTCCAGGATTGAAGCTTTCTTT; cdr3_aa: CASSAVRGSRIEAFF
d_call: TRBD2; clone_size: -; v_call: TRBV7-7; j_call: TRBJ2-1; cdr3_nt: TGTGCTAGCAGCCCCAAGACCGGGACTAGCGGGAGTATAAATGAGCAGTTCTTC; cdr3_aa: CASSPKTGTSGSINEQFF
d_call: -; clone_size: -; v_call: TRBV19; j_call: TRBJ1-5; cdr3_nt: TGTGCCAGTGGCGATGAAGTCAGGGATAGCAATCAGCCCCAGCATTTT; cdr3_aa: CASGDEVRDSNQPQHF
d_call: TRBD1; clone_size: -; v_call: TRBV7-2; j_call: TRBJ1-5; cdr3_nt: TGTGCCAGCAGCTTAGGAGGGGGACAGGGTCGACAGCCCCAGCATTTT; cdr3_aa: CASSLGGGQGRQPQHF
d_call: -; clone_size: -; v_call: TRBV4-3; j_call: TRBJ1-2; cdr3_nt: TGCGCCAGCAGCCCCCTGGCCGGGAGTTCTAACTATGGCTACACCTTC; cdr3_aa: CASSPLAGSSNYGYTF
d_call: TRBD2; clone_size: few; v_call: TRBV2; j_call: TRBJ2-7; cdr3_nt: TGTGCCAGCAGTGAAGCGAATAGCGGGAGATCCTACGAGCAGTACTTC; cdr3_aa: CASSEANSGRSYEQYF
d_call: TRBD1; clone_size: few; v_call: TRBV14; j_call: TRBJ1-2; cdr3_nt: TGTGCCAGCAGCCAATCTCGGGACAGCTATGGCTACACCTTC; cdr3_aa: CASSQSRDSYGYTF
d_call: TRBD1; clone_size: -; v_call: TRBV28; j_call: TRBJ2-3; cdr3_nt: TGTGCCAGCAGTTTAAGGGGAGGCGGACAGGGGGCAATGAATACGCAGTATTTT; cdr3_aa: CASSLRGGGQGAMNTQYF
d_call: TRBD2; clone_size: -; v_call: TRBV7-8; j_call: TRBJ2-1; cdr3_nt: TGTGCCAGCAGCTTAAGGACGGGACTAGCTGTCAATGAGCAGTTCTTC; cdr3_aa: CASSLRTGLAVNEQFF
d_call: -; clone_size: -; v_call: TRBV6-1; j_call: TRBJ1-5; cdr3_nt: TGTGCCAGCAGTGCACTGTCGTTTACAGGGAGCAATCAGCCCCAGCATTTT; cdr3_aa: CASSALSFTGSNQPQHF
d_call: -; clone_size: -; v_call: TRBV6-5; j_call: TRBJ2-7; cdr3_nt: TGTGCCAGCAGTGTCGGGACCTACGAGCAGTACTTC; cdr3_aa: CASSVGTYEQYF
d_call: -; clone_size: once; v_call: TRBV6-4; j_call: TRBJ1-6; cdr3_nt: TGTGCCAGCAGGCCAGTGGCAGGGTTGGGTTCACCCCTCCACTTT; cdr3_aa: CASRPVAGLGSPLHF
d_call: TRBD1; clone_size: once; v_call: TRBV6-5; j_call: TRBJ1-2; cdr3_nt: TGTGCCAGCAGTACGGGACAGGGGCTCTATGGCTACACCTTC; cdr3_aa: CASSTGQGLYGYTF
d_call: -; clone_size: -; v_call: TRBV7-6; j_call: TRBJ2-1; cdr3_nt: TGTGCCAGCAGCTTAGCCCCCGGGAGACACAATGAGCAGTTCTTC; cdr3_aa: CASSLAPGRHNEQFF
d_call: TRBD2; clone_size: -; v_call: TRBV27; j_call: TRBJ2-7; cdr3_nt: TGTGCCAGCAGTCCGCGCGGACTAGGGACCTACGAGCAGTACTTC; cdr3_aa: CASSPRGLGTYEQYF
d_call: TRBD2; clone_size: -; v_call: TRBV5-1; j_call: TRBJ2-3; cdr3_nt: TGCGCCAGCAGCTACCCGGGGGGGGATACGCAGTATTTT; cdr3_aa: CASSYPGGDTQYF
d_call: TRBD2; clone_size: -; v_call: TRBV7-2; j_call: TRBJ2-3; cdr3_nt: TGTGCCAGCAGCTTAAGTGGCGGGAGGGCCACAGATACGCAGTATTTT; cdr3_aa: CASSLSGGRATDTQYF
d_call: -; clone_size: -; v_call: TRBV6-6; j_call: TRBJ1-5; cdr3_nt: TGTGCCAGCAGTACCCCGGTGAGCAATCAGCCCCAGCATTTT; cdr3_aa: CASSTPVSNQPQHF
d_call: TRBD2; clone_size: -; v_call: TRBV19; j_call: TRBJ2-5; cdr3_nt: TGTGCCAGTAGTATCGCAGCGGGGGGACAAGAGACCCAGTACTTC; cdr3_aa: CASSIAAGGQETQYF
d_call: TRBD2; clone_size: -; v_call: TRBV6-4; j_call: TRBJ2-3; cdr3_nt: TGTGCCAGCACATATCCTAGCGGGAGGAGTGCAGATACGCAGTATTTT; cdr3_aa: CASTYPSGRSADTQYF